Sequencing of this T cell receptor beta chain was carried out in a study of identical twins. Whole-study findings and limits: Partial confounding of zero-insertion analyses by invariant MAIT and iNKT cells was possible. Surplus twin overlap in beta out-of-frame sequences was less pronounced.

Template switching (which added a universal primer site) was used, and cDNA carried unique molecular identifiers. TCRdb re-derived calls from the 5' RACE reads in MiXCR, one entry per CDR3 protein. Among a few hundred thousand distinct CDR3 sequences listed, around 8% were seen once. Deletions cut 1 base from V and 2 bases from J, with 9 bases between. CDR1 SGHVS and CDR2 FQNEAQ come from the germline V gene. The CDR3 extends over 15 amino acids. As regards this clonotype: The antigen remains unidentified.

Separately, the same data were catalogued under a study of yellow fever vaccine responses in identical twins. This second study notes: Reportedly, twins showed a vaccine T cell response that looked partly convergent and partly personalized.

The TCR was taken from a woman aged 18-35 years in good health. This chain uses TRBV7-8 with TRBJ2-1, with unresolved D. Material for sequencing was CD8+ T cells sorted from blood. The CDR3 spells CASSLDADPYNEQFF. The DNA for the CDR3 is TGTGCCAGCAGCTTAGACGCGGATCCCTACAATGAGCAGTTCTTC.